This T cell receptor (beta chain) stems from a study of T cells in Graves' hyperthyroidism and ophthalmopathy. Turning to the study itself: Blood from the periphery was taken at initial diagnosis, before any treatment.

Germline CDR1 SNHLY, CDR2 FYNNEI. This CDR3 contains 15 residues. V was pared by 1 base and J by 5 bases, with 4 bases of the junction left unmatched. This clonotype was seen at least ten times. RNA transcripts yielded amplified TCR beta CDR3 regions. HTBI primers drove first-round RT-PCR of the TCR CDR3. TCRdb re-called the multiplex PCR reads with MiXCR, one entry per CDR3 protein. This sample has roughly 420,000 distinct CDR3 sequences, with around 16% found just once. Patients aged 18 to 65 with hyperthyroidism were newly diagnosed, with duration under 2 months. PBMCs were obtained from over 8.5 ml fresh peripheral blood.

This clonotype was sampled from a woman aged 18 to 35 with Graves' hyperthyroidism. Sequencing used blood. The chain is built from TRBV2 and TRBJ2-7, with 11 bases aligning to TRBD1. The CDR3 region has the DNA TGTGCCAGCAGTGAAGGGACAGGGGGCTATAACGAGCAGTACTTC. The encoded protein is CASSEGTGGYNEQYF.